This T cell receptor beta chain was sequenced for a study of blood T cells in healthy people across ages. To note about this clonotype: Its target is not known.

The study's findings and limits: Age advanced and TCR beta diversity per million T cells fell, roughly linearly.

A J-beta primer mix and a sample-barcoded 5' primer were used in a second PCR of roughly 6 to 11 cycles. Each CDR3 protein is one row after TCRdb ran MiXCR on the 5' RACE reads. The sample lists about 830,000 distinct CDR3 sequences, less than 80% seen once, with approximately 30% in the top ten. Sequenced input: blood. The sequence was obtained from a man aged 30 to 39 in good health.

The CDR3 DNA reads as TGTGCCAGCACCACAGGGGGCGGAAGGGTGACAGATACGCAGTATTTT. It specifies CASTTGGGRVTDTQYF. The chain is built from TRBV28 and TRBJ2-3; TRBD1 matches at 9 bases. The J segment lost 3 bases and the V segment lost 7 bases, leaving 11 bases of the junction unmatched. This CDR3 has 16 amino acids. The V gene's germline CDR1 is MDHEN and CDR2 SYDVKM. The full variable domain, rest sourced from reference TRBV28 and TRBJ2-3, is DVKVTQSSRYLVKRTGEKVFLECVQDMDHENMFWYRQDPGLGLRLIYFSYDVKMKEKGDIPEGYSVSREKKERFSLILESASTNQTSMYLCASTTGGGRVTDTQYFGPGTRLTVL.